This section outlines one T cell receptor (beta chain) sequence together with its context. Antigen: not known. The CDR3 extends over 11 amino acids. Germline lookup yields CDR1 SNHLY and CDR2 FYNNEI. V lost 5 bases, J lost 3 bases, and 5 bases lay in between. TCRdb's copy holds only in-frame clones and misses some; the assay was immunoSEQ multiplex PCR. In the table there are about 110,000 clones, approximately 92% of which are singletons. The data were taken from a study of siplizumab effects on memory and regulatory T cells. Study-wide results and caveats: Controls showed an average of around 30% Treg-derived mappable alloreactive CD4+ clones, while siplizumab showed roughly 70%. Tracing alloreactive clones into unstimulated subsets worked for only a minor fraction of them. Researchers could not give a naive or memory phenotype to roughly 75-95% of proliferating CD4+ or CD8+ clones.

Source material: CD4+ T cells sorted from blood. The chain carries TRBV2 and TRBJ2-7; D is uncertain. This receptor was taken from a human donor in good health. The CDR3 nucleotides read TGTGCCAGCAGTCCCCGCTACGAGCAGTACTTC. This codes for CASSPRYEQYF.